A single sample gave rise to the 23 T cell receptor beta chains below, sequenced in a study of Graves' ophthalmopathy and Graves' hyperthyroidism (dated by TCRdb to the late 2010s). Sequencer: Illumina HiSeq 2000. For repertoire sequencing, the TCR beta CDR3 regions were amplified from RNA transcripts. The first round was an RT-PCR using HTBI primers with the Qiagen OneStep RT-PCR kit, and this first round was followed by a second-round multiplex PCR, then size selection and purification. TCRdb reprocessed the public reads (quality trimming at Q25 with fastp, clone calling with MiXCR) and kept in-frame beta chains. Here each entry gathers all rows of one CDR3 protein and keeps the most common genes and DNA. The sample includes more than 300,000 distinct CDR3 sequences, with roughly 15% observed a single time. The top ten hold around 2.4% of the sample. Sequencing was carried out using peripheral blood. Receptors were obtained from an adult woman with stable Graves' hyperthyroidism.

The chain couples TRBV13 to TRBJ2-7; 12 bases are shared with TRBD1. J gave up 2 bases and V 5 bases, and 7 bases lay outside the gene matches. Per germline, CDR1 PRHDT and CDR2 FYEKMQ (reference sequence). CDR3 length: 16 residues. CDR3 residues: CASSPMGQGATYEQYF. The CDR3 DNA sequence: TGTGCCAGCAGCCCCATGGGACAGGGGGCGACCTACGAGCAGTACTTC.

J is TRBJ1-1 and V is TRBV12-3 or TRBV12-4, with D unresolved. The CDR3 has 12 amino acids. Trimming removed 4 bases at V and 8 bases at J, with 11 bases between. The CDR3 protein is CASSYRKREAFF. For the CDR3, the DNA is TGTGCCAGCAGTTATAGAAAACGGGAAGCTTTCTTT.

The chain couples TRBV10-3 to TRBJ1-5; 8 bases are shared with TRBD1. V lost 10 bases, J lost 2 bases, and 13 bases stayed unmatched. Germline values: CDR1 ENHRY, CDR2 SYGVKD. CDR3 length: 16 amino acids. In nucleotides, the CDR3 is TGTGCCAGCAGGAGCCGACAGGGGTACGGCAATCAGCCCCAGCATTTT. Residues: CASRSRQGYGNQPQHF.

This clonotype turned up a few times. This chain connects TRBV3-1 to TRBJ2-1; possibly TRBD2 for D (6 bases). The CDR3 totals 15 residues. Deletions cut 3 bases from V and 0 bases from J, with 9 bases between. Germline-derived CDR1 and CDR2 are LGHDT and YNNKEL (reference sequence). The CDR3 loop reads CASSHRESSYNEQFF. The CDR3 DNA follows: TGTGCCAGCAGCCATCGGGAGAGCTCCTACAATGAGCAGTTCTTC.

The rearrangement links TRBV19 to TRBJ2-4; 12 bases agree with TRBD2. Germline lookup yields CDR1 LNHDA and CDR2 SQIVND (reference sequence). Trimming took 3 bases from V and 0 from J; bases not matched to a gene: 3. The CDR3 contains 17 residues. CDR3 coding DNA: TGTGCCAGTAGTATGACTAGCGGGGGCGTAGCCAAAAACATTCAGTACTTC. Its translation is CASSMTSGGVAKNIQYF.

This clonotype was counted ten times or more. The chain uses TRBV20-1 and TRBJ2-6; D perhaps matches TRBD2 (7 bases). This CDR3 has 16 amino acids. The germline V gene has CDR1 DFQATT and CDR2 SNEGSKA (reference sequence). The V gene lost 1 base and the J gene lost 4 bases, with 14 bases spanning the gap. The chain's CDR3 is CSARAGGASGANVLTF. The CDR3 DNA reads TGCAGTGCTAGAGCTGGGGGGGCGTCGGGGGCCAACGTCCTGACTTTC.

This clonotype was seen many times. The genes are TRBV12-3 or TRBV12-4 and TRBJ1-1; D unclear. The germline V and J ends were trimmed by 2 bases and 6 bases, with 13 bases remaining between them. The CDR3 runs to 14 residues. CDR3: CASSLSDWRSEAFF. In DNA form, the CDR3 reads TGTGCCAGCAGTTTAAGCGATTGGCGGTCTGAAGCTTTCTTT.

As concerns this clonotype: A junction boundary mismatches the germline segment, possibly from a read error. This chain links TRBV4-1 with TRBJ2-7; no firm D call. Germline values: CDR1 MGHRA, CDR2 YSYEKL. This CDR3 has 13 residues. The CDR3 sequence is CASSQVPSDEQYF. CDR3 bases: TGCGCCAGCAGCCAAGTTCCCTCCGACGAGCAGTACTTC.

This clonotype was detected many times. This chain links TRBV29-1 with TRBJ2-2; a weak D match, TRBD2 (5 bases). This CDR3 contains 14 residues. Germline-derived CDR1 and CDR2 are SQVTM and ANQGSEA. V lost 7 bases, J lost 7 bases, and 19 bases lay in between. The CDR3, as DNA: TGCAGCGCCGGCCGGGCAGGAGGAGTCGGGGAGCTGTTTTTT. Residues: CSAGRAGGVGELFF.

This clonotype was recorded at least ten times. The CDR3 ends on some other residue instead of the conserved phenylalanine or tryptophan, so this is likely a read error. The V gene is TRBV12-3 or TRBV12-4, the J gene TRBJ1-1; D unclear. The CDR3 sequence is 13 residues long. V lost 6 bases, J lost 1 base, and 9 bases lay in between. DNA for the CDR3: TGTGCCAGCAGCCTGACGGAGAACACTGAAGCTTTCCTT. The encoded protein is CASSLTENTEAFL.

The sample holds a few counts of this clonotype. The chain combines TRBV11-2 with TRBJ2-7; 12 bases fit TRBD2. The CDR3 covers 15 residues. Germline V CDR1 and CDR2: SGHAT, FQNNGV. J gave up 3 bases and V 3 bases, and 3 bases lay outside the gene matches. The CDR3 reads CASSFGTSGFYEQYF. The CDR3 DNA sequence: TGTGCCAGCAGCTTCGGGACTAGCGGGTTCTACGAGCAGTACTTC.

Many counts were recorded for this clonotype. J is TRBJ2-5 and V is TRBV18; D gene unclear. CDR1 is KGHSH and CDR2 is LQKENI in the germline V gene. The CDR3 is made up of 13 amino acids. The V end lost 1 base, the J end lost 5 bases, and 8 bases lay between the germline ends. The CDR3 DNA follows: TGTGCCAGCTCACCACTGACTTTGGAGACCCAGTACTTC. This codes for CASSPLTLETQYF.

This clonotype was seen ten or more times. The chain carries TRBV28 and TRBJ2-3, with TRBD1 matching over 7 bases. The germline V gene encodes CDR1 MDHEN and CDR2 SYDVKM. This CDR3 is built from 15 residues. Trimming removed 6 bases from V and 1 base from J; junction bases left unmatched: 7. CDR3 region: CASSIQGLGTDTQYF. CDR3 in DNA: TGTGCCAGCAGCATACAGGGGTTAGGCACAGATACGCAGTATTTT.

This clonotype was seen repeatedly, ten times or more. The chain is built from TRBV28 and TRBJ1-1; D is perhaps TRBD1 (6 bases). The CDR3 runs to 14 residues. In germline, CDR1 is MDHEN, CDR2 SYDVKM. The V and J ends lost 4 bases and 6 bases respectively, with 15 bases between them. CDR3 region: CASSSFRDIAEAFF. CDR3 in DNA: TGTGCCAGCAGTTCCTTCAGGGACATCGCTGAAGCTTTCTTT.

This clonotype was recorded many times. This chain links TRBV28 with TRBJ1-5; 8 nucleotides align to TRBD1. From germline, CDR1 is MDHEN and CDR2 SYDVKM. This CDR3 contains 17 residues. V lost 0 bases to trimming and J lost 3 bases; unmatched junction nucleotides: 7. The CDR3 spells CASSLWRQGALNQPQHF. CDR3 coding DNA: TGTGCCAGCAGTTTATGGCGCCAGGGGGCGCTCAATCAGCCCCAGCATTTT.

This clonotype was observed at least ten times. The rearrangement joins TRBV5-5 to TRBJ1-5; 7 nucleotides align to TRBD1. Trimming took 4 bases from V and 7 from J; bases not matched to a gene: 5. This CDR3 has 13 residues. Germline loops: CDR1 SGHKS, CDR2 YYEKEE (reference sequence). The CDR3 coding sequence is TGTGCCAGCAGCGGGGACAGCGGGCAGCCCCAGCATTTT. This gives the protein CASSGDSGQPQHF.

This clonotype was seen many times. The chain links TRBV27 to TRBJ2-7; D possibly uses TRBD1 or TRBD2 (5 bases each). The V and J ends lost 3 bases and 5 bases respectively, with 20 bases between them. This CDR3 has 16 amino acids. Germline-derived CDR1 and CDR2 are MNHEY and SMNVEV (reference sequence). CDR3 in amino acids: CASSFGASGIPDEQYF. CDR3 nucleotide sequence: TGTGCCAGCAGTTTCGGGGCTTCAGGGATTCCGGACGAGCAGTACTTC.

This clonotype was recorded at least ten times. The V and J genes are TRBV28 and TRBJ2-4, with 15 bases that match TRBD2. This CDR3 has 17 residues. CDR1 MDHEN and CDR2 SYDVKM come from the germline V gene. With 4 bases clipped from V and 9 bases from J, the junction kept 10 bases outside the gene matches. The CDR3 sequence: CASSSAGLAGGRGIQYF. DNA of the CDR3: TGTGCCAGCAGTTCGGCTGGACTAGCGGGAGGGCGGGGCATTCAGTACTTC.

This clonotype was detected many times. The CDR3 DNA is TGTGCCAGCTCCAATATCGTTGTGGGAAAACAAAAAACAGGACGAACCAATCAGCCCCAGCATTTT. Translation: CASSNIVVGKQKTGRTNQPQHF. The V call is TRBV18, the J call TRBJ1-5; D is possibly TRBD1 (5 bases). Germline-derived CDR1 and CDR2 are KGHSH and LQKENI. V lost 6 bases, J lost 3 bases, and 36 bases lay in between. The CDR3 covers 22 residues.

This clonotype was observed many times. This chain uses TRBV6-5 with TRBJ1-5; D is ambiguous. V dropped 6 bases and J dropped 1 base, with 10 bases sitting between them. The germline V gene has CDR1 MNHEY and CDR2 SVGAGI. The CDR3 is 14 residues long. The CDR3 loop is CASRLGRSNQPQHF. CDR3 bases: TGTGCCAGCAGGTTAGGGAGAAGCAATCAGCCCCAGCATTTT.

This clonotype was observed at least ten times. This rearrangement joins TRBV19 to TRBJ2-5; a weak D match, TRBD1 (6 bases). Trimming took 4 bases from V and 7 from J, leaving 19 bases between them. The germline gives CDR1 LNHDA, CDR2 SQIVND (reference sequence). There are 15 residues in the CDR3. CDR3 in amino acids: CASSSGTGRTGTQYF. The CDR3 DNA follows: TGTGCCAGTAGTAGTGGCACAGGGCGTACGGGGACCCAGTACTTC.

This clonotype has a count of ten or more. Here the CDR3 reads CASIFQGGPGELFF. In nucleotides, the CDR3 is TGTGCCAGCATCTTCCAGGGGGGCCCCGGGGAGCTGTTTTTT. This chain uses TRBV12-3 or TRBV12-4 with TRBJ2-2, with D perhaps matching TRBD1 (7 bases). This CDR3 contains 14 residues. Trimming pared 7 bases from V and 6 bases from J, leaving 15 bases between.

This rearrangement joins TRBV10-3 to TRBJ2-5, with 14 bases aligning to TRBD2. Trimming took 8 bases from V and 5 from J; bases not matched to a gene: 7. CDR1 and CDR2 from the germline V gene are ENHRY and SYGVKD. The CDR3 length is 15 residues. The DNA of the CDR3 is TGTGCCATCGCAGGGACTAGCGGGAGTCGGGAGACCCAGTACTTC. It yields the protein CAIAGTSGSRETQYF.